What follows is one T cell receptor (beta chain) and its context. This sample stems from a study of Tregs in tolerant kidney transplant recipients. Across the study: Mixed chimerism was transient after nonmyeloablative marrow transplants from related graft donors.

CDR3 size: 16 residues. V was cut by 4 bases and J by 5 bases, with 19 bases left in between. Germline V gene data show CDR1 as SGHNT and CDR2 as YYREEE (reference sequence). Sequencing was performed with immunoSEQ multiplex PCR; in TCRdb, only in-frame clones are kept and a portion is missing. The sample lists under 95,000 clones; more than 85% were seen once. Unstimulated regulatory T cells (CD4+CD25+CD127-), CD4+CD25- non-regulatory cells, CD4 and CD8 cells were FACS-sorted from thawed PBMCs. The sample consisted of Tregs from blood, taken before the transplant. The rearrangement joins TRBV5-4 to TRBJ2-1; D may be TRBD1 (6 bases). The sequence came from a human donor who received a combined kidney and bone marrow transplant. CDR3 in amino acids: CASSRPTGQGNNEQFF. The CDR3 region has the DNA TGTGCCAGCAGCAGACCCACAGGGCAGGGTAACAATGAGCAGTTCTTC.